Presented here are 21 T cell receptor beta chains from one specimen sequenced in a study of Graves' ophthalmopathy and Graves' hyperthyroidism. Scientists amplified the TCR beta CDR3 regions from RNA transcripts. In the first round, RT-PCR was carried out with HTBI primers, and a multiplex PCR formed the second round. Each CDR3 protein is one row after TCRdb ran MiXCR on the multiplex PCR reads. The table has 240,000 or so distinct CDR3 sequences, less than 55% seen once. Sequenced: peripheral blood. The receptors derive from an adult man with Graves' ophthalmopathy.

This clonotype was seen only a few times. The gene calls are TRBV5-4 and TRBJ1-5; D possibly corresponds to TRBD1 (6 bases). CDR3 length: 16 amino acids. V shed 5 bases and J shed 0 bases, with 15 bases lying between them. Germline lookup yields CDR1 SGHNT and CDR2 YYREEE (reference sequence). The CDR3 spells CASSLQGLGSNQPQHF. In nucleotides, the CDR3 is TGTGCCAGCAGTTTACAGGGACTCGGTAGCAATCAGCCCCAGCATTTT.

The rearrangement joins TRBV10-2 to TRBJ2-7; perhaps TRBD2 as D (5 bases). V lost 2 bases and J 0 bases, leaving 8 bases between the germline ends. CDR3 length: 14 residues. Looked up from germline, CDR1 is WSHSY and CDR2 is SAAADI. The CDR3 DNA sequence: TGCGCCAGCAGTGAGGATGGGAGCTCCTACGAGCAGTACTTC. This gives the protein CASSEDGSSYEQYF.

V is TRBV7-2 and J is TRBJ1-1; possibly TRBD1 for D (5 bases). The CDR3 loop spans 18 amino acids. Trimming removed 4 bases from V and 3 bases from J, with 24 bases in between. CDR1 is SGHTA, CDR2 FQGNSA, per germline. The CDR3 sequence: CASSSRLLGADLYTEAFF. The CDR3 DNA is TGTGCCAGCAGCTCACGCTTATTAGGGGCAGACCTATACACTGAAGCTTTCTTT.

The chain has TRBV10-3 and TRBJ2-7, with D perhaps matching TRBD1 (6 bases). Germline CDR1 is ENHRY and CDR2 is SYGVKD. The V end lost 10 bases, the J end lost 4 bases, and 17 bases lay between the germline ends. The CDR3 length is 13 residues. Here the CDR3 reads CASRDRTVYEQYF. CDR3 DNA sequence: TGTGCCAGCAGGGACCGGACAGTTTACGAGCAGTACTTC.

This clonotype was detected once. This chain connects TRBV6-4 to TRBJ1-1, with 7 bases matching TRBD1. The CDR3 loop spans 12 amino acids. Germline CDR1 MRHNA, CDR2 SNTAGT. The V gene end was trimmed by 4 bases and the J gene end by 7 bases; junction bases not matched to a gene: 3. CDR3 residues: CASSGGGGEAFF. The CDR3 DNA reads as TGTGCCAGCAGTGGAGGGGGCGGTGAAGCTTTCTTT.

The gene calls are TRBV10-3 and TRBJ2-7; TRBD2 matches 9 bases. This CDR3 spans 13 amino acids. The V gene's germline CDR1 is ENHRY and CDR2 SYGVKD. After removal of 6 bases from V and 4 bases from J, the junction contained 4 bases not matched to a gene. The CDR3 reads CAIRREGGYEQYF. For the CDR3, the DNA is TGTGCCATCAGGCGGGAGGGGGGGTACGAGCAGTACTTC.

This clonotype has just a few counts. V usage is TRBV15 and J usage is TRBJ2-7, with 8 bases fitting TRBD1. The V gene end was trimmed by 0 bases and the J gene end by 2 bases; junction bases not matched to a gene: 0. This CDR3 comprises 14 residues. Germline CDR1 and CDR2: LNHNV and YYDKDF (reference sequence). CDR3 nucleotide sequence: TGTGCCACCAGCAGAGACAGGGGGCCCTACGAGCAGTACTTC. It encodes CATSRDRGPYEQYF.

Here the CDR3 reads CSVEVFNTEAFF. For the CDR3, the DNA is TGCAGCGTTGAAGTATTTAACACTGAAGCTTTCTTT. The chain links TRBV29-1 to TRBJ1-1; D call uncertain. The CDR3 is 12 residues long. From germline, CDR1 is SQVTM and CDR2 ANQGSEA. V was trimmed by 1 base and J by 2 bases, leaving 5 bases between them.

This chain joins TRBV7-2 and TRBJ2-7; D perhaps matches TRBD1 (6 bases). Trimming stripped 5 bases from V and 0 bases from J, with 14 bases between. Germline V gene lookup returns CDR1 SGHTA and CDR2 FQGNSA. This CDR3 contains 15 residues. Written as DNA, the CDR3 is TGTGCCAGCAGCACGATTTACAGGGCCTCCTACGAGCAGTACTTC. It yields the protein CASSTIYRASYEQYF.

This clonotype has at least ten counts. The chain has TRBV10-3 and TRBJ2-7; 9 bases map to TRBD1. V was pared by 4 bases and J by 3 bases, with 1 base of the junction left unmatched. The CDR3 is 13 residues long. Germline CDR1 reads ENHRY; CDR2 reads SYGVKD. In DNA form, the CDR3 reads TGTGCCATCAGTGGGACAGGGGTCTACGAGCAGTACTTC. It translates to CAISGTGVYEQYF.

The genes are TRBV5-4 and TRBJ1-2; perhaps TRBD1 as D (5 bases). Germline V CDR1 and CDR2: SGHNT, YYREEE (reference sequence). V lost 4 bases to trimming and J lost 1 base, with 11 bases between them. This CDR3 region has 14 residues. In nucleotides, the CDR3 is TGTGCCAGCAGCGGCCCAGGGAATAACTATGGCTACACCTTC. Translated: CASSGPGNNYGYTF.

This clonotype has at least ten counts. V usage is TRBV5-1 and J usage is TRBJ1-6; possible D gene TRBD1, 5 bases. Germline V CDR1 and CDR2: SGHRS, YFSETQ. The CDR3 is 13 amino acids. Trimming removed 6 bases from V and 7 bases from J, with 11 bases in between. CDR3: CASNDGGNSPLHF. CDR3 bases: TGCGCCAGCAACGACGGGGGGAATTCACCCCTCCACTTT.

This sequence joins TRBV5-1 and TRBJ1-6; 7 bases match TRBD1. Losses at the gene ends were 0 bases for V and 10 bases for J; bases not matched to a gene: 1. The germline V gene has CDR1 SGHRS and CDR2 YFSETQ. The CDR3 has 13 amino acids. The CDR3 coding sequence is TGCGCCAGCAGCTTGGGGGACAGCTCACCCCTCCACTTT. It codes for CASSLGDSSPLHF.

This clonotype was detected a few times. The V call is TRBV20-1, the J call TRBJ1-1; weak D call: TRBD1 (5 bases). CDR3 length: 14 residues. V lost 6 bases and J lost 1, with 15 bases in between. CDR1 and CDR2 from the germline V gene are DFQATT and SNEGSKA (reference sequence). The CDR3 loop reads CSATVIGTNTEAFF. CDR3 nucleotides: TGCAGTGCCACCGTTATCGGGACGAACACTGAAGCTTTCTTT.

This sequence joins TRBV7-6 and TRBJ2-2, with 10 bases matching TRBD2. V was pared by 2 bases and J by 5 bases, with 5 bases of the junction left unmatched. The CDR3 totals 16 residues. Germline CDR1 is SGHVS and CDR2 is FNYEAQ. This CDR3 reads CASSLSSGGATGELFF. Written as DNA, the CDR3 is TGTGCCAGCAGCTTATCCAGCGGGGGGGCGACCGGGGAGCTGTTTTTT.

Comment on this clonotype: The junction shows a germline mismatch at one end, possibly a read error. The gene calls are TRBV7-7 and TRBJ2-5; unclear D gene. Germline CDR1 reads SSHAT; CDR2 reads FNYEAQ (reference sequence). The CDR3 has 13 amino acids. The DNA for the CDR3 is TGTGCTAGCAGCCCCCACCCCCAAGAGACCCAGTACTTC. Translated, it gives CASSPHPQETQYF.

This clonotype was seen many times. J is TRBJ2-5 and V is TRBV20-1; no definite D call. CDR3 length: 11 residues. The germline gives CDR1 DFQATT, CDR2 SNEGSKA (reference sequence). The V gene lost 1 base and the J gene lost 5 bases, with 5 bases spanning the gap. The CDR3 protein is CSARVAETQYF. CDR3 in DNA: TGCAGTGCTAGAGTGGCGGAGACCCAGTACTTC.

The chain carries TRBV29-1 and TRBJ1-1; the D gene is possibly TRBD1 (5 bases). The CDR3 consists of 15 residues. Germline V gene lookup returns CDR1 SQVTM and CDR2 ANQGSEA. V shed 4 bases and J shed 1 base, with 16 bases lying between them. The CDR3 coding sequence is TGCAGCGTTGGAAGGGGTCGGGCACGGAACACTGAAGCTTTCTTT. Protein sequence: CSVGRGRARNTEAFF.

On this clonotype: This could be a read error, since a much larger clone is one nucleotide away. V usage is TRBV9 and J usage is TRBJ2-7, with 7 bases aligning to TRBD1. The CDR3 totals 13 residues. The ends lost 3 bases at V and 5 bases at J; junction bases unmatched: 5. Germline lookup yields CDR1 SGDLS and CDR2 YYNGEE. The CDR3 coding sequence is TGTGCCAGCAGCGCAGAAGGGGGCGACGAGCAGTACTTC. This translates into CASSAEGGDEQYF.

This clonotype was seen more than once but under ten times. The chain uses TRBV20-1 and TRBJ2-7; D is unresolved. The germline V and J ends were trimmed by 3 bases and 6 bases, with 6 bases remaining between them. The CDR3 has 10 amino acids. CDR1 is DFQATT, CDR2 SNEGSKA, per germline (reference sequence). The CDR3 coding sequence is TGCAGTGCTAGTTCGGGCGAGCAGTACTTC. This translates into CSASSGEQYF.

Of note for this clonotype: One base away lies a much larger clone, so this may be a sequencing read error. The V gene is TRBV7-3, the J gene TRBJ1-1; possibly TRBD1 for D (6 bases). The CDR3 totals 13 residues. Trimming cost V 11 bases and J 5 bases, with 18 bases left between them. Germline values: CDR1 SGHTA, CDR2 FQGTGA. The CDR3 bases are TGTGCCGGCTCTCATGGGGGCGAAACTGAAGCTTTCTTT. This gives the protein CAGSHGGETEAFF.